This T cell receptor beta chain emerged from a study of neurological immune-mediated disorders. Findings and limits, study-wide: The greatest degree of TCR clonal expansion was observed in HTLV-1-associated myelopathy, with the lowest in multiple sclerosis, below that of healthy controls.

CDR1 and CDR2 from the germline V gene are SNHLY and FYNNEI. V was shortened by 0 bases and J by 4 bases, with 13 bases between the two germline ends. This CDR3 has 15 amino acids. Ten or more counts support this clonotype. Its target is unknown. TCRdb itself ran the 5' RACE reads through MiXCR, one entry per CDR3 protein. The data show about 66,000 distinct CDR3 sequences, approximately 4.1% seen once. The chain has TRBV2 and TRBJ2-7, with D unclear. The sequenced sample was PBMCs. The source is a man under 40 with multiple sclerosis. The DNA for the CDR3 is TGTGCCAGCAGTGAAGCCACAAGCAAAGCTTACGAGCAGTACTTC. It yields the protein CASSEATSKAYEQYF.